The next 3 T cell receptor beta chains were all read from a single sample in a study of regulatory T cells in long-lasting Graves disease (dated by TCRdb to about 2021). The library was generated by multiplex PCR. Sequencing relied on an Illumina HiSeq 4000. To build TCR beta libraries, CDR3 regions were amplified by Arm-PCR using iRepertoire HTBI primers. The public reads were quality trimmed at Q25 with fastp and then assembled into clones with MiXCR by TCRdb, keeping productive beta chains. Rows with one shared CDR3 protein collapse into an entry with the most common genes and DNA. Here the sample has approximately 440,000 distinct CDR3 sequences; around 15% occur a single time. The biggest ten clones account for more than 10% of the sample. The time point label of this sample denotes: newly diagnosed GD, antithyroid drugs for less than 3 months. RNA was extracted from PBMCs in TRIzol for both TCR sequencing and RNA sequencing.

The same sample was also used in a study of T cells in Graves' hyperthyroidism and ophthalmopathy.

The sequencing used peripheral blood mononuclear cells (PBMCs), collected at new diagnosis, from a patient treated with antithyroid drugs. The receptors were gathered from a man aged 40-49 years with Graves disease. Donor details come from another sample of the same person, matched by shared clones.

V gene TRBV27 combines with J gene TRBJ1-2; a possible D gene is TRBD1 (5 bases). The V end lost 2 bases, the J end lost 8 bases, and 15 bases lay between the germline ends. The germline gives CDR1 MNHEY, CDR2 SMNVEV (reference sequence). The CDR3 is 14 residues long. CDR3 loop: CASSLADGGRGYTF. The CDR3 DNA is TGTGCCAGCAGTTTAGCGGACGGGGGAAGGGGCTACACCTTC.

Notes on this clonotype: One base separates it from a far larger clone, so it is likely a read error. V and J are TRBV11-2 and TRBJ2-3; 8 bases align to TRBD2. Germline V lookup: CDR1 SGHAT, CDR2 FQNNGV. V shed 2 bases, J shed 2 bases, and the junction held 12 bases outside the gene matches. This CDR3 is built from 18 residues. The CDR3 nucleotides read TGTGCCAGCAGCTTAAGGGCTAGCGGGCCCCGTATCACAGATACGCAGTATTTT. Its translation is CASSLRASGPRITDTQYF.

This clonotype came up many times. This chain links TRBV20-1 with TRBJ2-7; no clear D gene. From germline, CDR1 is DFQATT and CDR2 SNEGSKA (reference sequence). Trimming took 3 bases from V and 6 from J, leaving 9 bases between them. This CDR3 spans 11 amino acids. CDR3 bases: TGCAGTGCTAGTGCAGGTCGCGAGCAGTACTTC. Its protein product is CSASAGREQYF.